This entry concerns a single T cell receptor beta chain. Its antigen is undetermined. This entry belongs to a study of a mutant IDH1 vaccine in newly diagnosed glioma. Time point defined: week 47, end of study. A 20-mer mutant IDH1 peptide at 300 ug was injected subcutaneously with topical imiquimod. Trimming at V came to 4 bases and at J to 1 base, leaving 4 bases not matched to a gene. CDR1 SGHDT and CDR2 YYEEEE come from the germline V gene. There are 15 residues in the CDR3. The assay was immunoSEQ multiplex PCR, and TCRdb's table has in-frame clones only and misses some. The sample consists of some 31,000 clones, roughly 80% of them appearing once.

This sequence joins TRBV5-6 and TRBJ2-1; TRBD1 aligns across 8 bases. This clonotype originated in a man aged 25-45 years with glioma. The sample was PBMCs, taken from a glioma patient whose treatment included an IDH1 peptide vaccine. The CDR3 protein is CASSGTGGSYNEQFF. CDR3 DNA sequence: TGTGCCAGCAGCGGTACAGGGGGGTCCTACAATGAGCAGTTCTTC.